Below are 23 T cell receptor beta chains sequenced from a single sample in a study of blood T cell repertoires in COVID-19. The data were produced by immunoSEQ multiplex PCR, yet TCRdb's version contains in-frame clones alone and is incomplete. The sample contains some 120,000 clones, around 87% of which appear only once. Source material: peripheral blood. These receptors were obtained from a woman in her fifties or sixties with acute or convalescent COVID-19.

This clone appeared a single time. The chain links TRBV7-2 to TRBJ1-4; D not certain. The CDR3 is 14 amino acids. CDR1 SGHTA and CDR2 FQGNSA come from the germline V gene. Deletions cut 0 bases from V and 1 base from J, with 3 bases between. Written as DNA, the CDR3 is TGTGCCAGCAGCTTAGCCAGAACTAATGAAAAACTGTTTTTT. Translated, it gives CASSLARTNEKLFF. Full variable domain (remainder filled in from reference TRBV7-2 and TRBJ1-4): GAGVSQSPSNKVTEKGKDVELRCDPISGHTALYWYRQSLGQGLEFLIYFQGNSAPDKSGLPSDRFSAERTGGSVSTLTIQRTQQEDSAVYLCASSLARTNEKLFFGSGTQLSVL.

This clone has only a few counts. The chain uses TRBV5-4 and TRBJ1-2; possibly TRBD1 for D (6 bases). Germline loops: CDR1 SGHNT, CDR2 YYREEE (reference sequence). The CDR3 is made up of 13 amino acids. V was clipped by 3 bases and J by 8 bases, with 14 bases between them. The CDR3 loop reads CASSSASGTGYTF. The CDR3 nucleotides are TGTGCCAGCAGCTCTGCCTCCGGGACAGGCTACACCTTC.

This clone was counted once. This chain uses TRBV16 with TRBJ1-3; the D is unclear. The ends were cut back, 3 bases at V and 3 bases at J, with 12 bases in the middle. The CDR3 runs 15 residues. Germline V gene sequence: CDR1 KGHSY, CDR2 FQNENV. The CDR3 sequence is CASSHVRGIGNTIYF. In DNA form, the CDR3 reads TGTGCCAGCAGCCACGTGAGAGGGATTGGAAACACCATATATTTT.

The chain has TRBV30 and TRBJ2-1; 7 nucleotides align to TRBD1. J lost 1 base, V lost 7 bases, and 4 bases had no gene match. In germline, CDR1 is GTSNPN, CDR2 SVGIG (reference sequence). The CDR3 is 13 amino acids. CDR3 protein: CASHRGSYNEQFF. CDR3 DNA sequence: TGTGCCTCTCACAGGGGTTCCTACAATGAGCAGTTCTTC. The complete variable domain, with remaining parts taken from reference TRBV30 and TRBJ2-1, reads SQTIHQWPATLVQPVGSPLSLECTVEGTSNPNLYWYRQAAGRGLQLLFYSVGIGQISSEVPQNLSASRPQDRQFILSSKKLLLSDSGFYLCASHRGSYNEQFFGPGTRLTVL.

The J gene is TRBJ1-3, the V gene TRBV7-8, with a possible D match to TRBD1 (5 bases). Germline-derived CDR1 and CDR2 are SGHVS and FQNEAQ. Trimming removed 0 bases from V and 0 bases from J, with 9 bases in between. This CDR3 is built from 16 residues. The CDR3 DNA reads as TGTGCCAGCAGCTTAGCCGTGACAGCCTCTGGAAACACCATATATTTT. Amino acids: CASSLAVTASGNTIYF.

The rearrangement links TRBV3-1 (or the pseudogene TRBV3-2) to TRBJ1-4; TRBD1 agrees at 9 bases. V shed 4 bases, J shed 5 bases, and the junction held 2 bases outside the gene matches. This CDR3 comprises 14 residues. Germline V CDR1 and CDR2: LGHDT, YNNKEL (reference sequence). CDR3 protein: CASSPGQGNEKLFF. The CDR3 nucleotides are TGTGCCAGCAGCCCCGGACAGGGGAATGAAAAACTGTTTTTT.

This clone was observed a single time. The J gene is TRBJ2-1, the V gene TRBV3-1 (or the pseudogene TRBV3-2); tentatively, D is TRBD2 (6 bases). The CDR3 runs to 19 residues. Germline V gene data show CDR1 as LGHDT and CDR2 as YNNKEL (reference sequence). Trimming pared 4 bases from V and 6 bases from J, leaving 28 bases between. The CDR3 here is CASSPRSGIQAWEANEQFF. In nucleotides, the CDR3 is TGTGCCAGCAGCCCCCGGTCAGGGATTCAAGCCTGGGAGGCCAATGAGCAGTTCTTC.

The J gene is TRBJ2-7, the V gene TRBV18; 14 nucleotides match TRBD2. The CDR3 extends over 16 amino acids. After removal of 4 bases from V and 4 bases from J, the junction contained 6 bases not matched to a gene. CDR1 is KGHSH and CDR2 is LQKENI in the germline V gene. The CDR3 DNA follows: TGTGCCAGCTCACGGGGGACTAGCGGGGGACCTTACGAGCAGTACTTC. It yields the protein CASSRGTSGGPYEQYF.

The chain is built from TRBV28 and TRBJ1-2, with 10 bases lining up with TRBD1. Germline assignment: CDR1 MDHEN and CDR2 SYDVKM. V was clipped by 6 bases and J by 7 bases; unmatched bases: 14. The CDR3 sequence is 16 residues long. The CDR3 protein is CASSTLPRTGGGGYTF. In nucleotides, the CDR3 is TGTGCCAGCAGCACACTCCCCCGGACAGGGGGGGGTGGCTACACCTTC.

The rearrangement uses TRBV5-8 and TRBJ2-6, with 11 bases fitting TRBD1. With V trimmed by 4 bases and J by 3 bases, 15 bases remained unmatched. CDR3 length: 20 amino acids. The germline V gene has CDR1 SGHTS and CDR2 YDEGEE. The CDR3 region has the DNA TGTGCCAGCAGCCCCCGGCCGGGACAGGGGGAGAGCTTTGGGGCCAACGTCCTGACTTTC. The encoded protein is CASSPRPGQGESFGANVLTF.

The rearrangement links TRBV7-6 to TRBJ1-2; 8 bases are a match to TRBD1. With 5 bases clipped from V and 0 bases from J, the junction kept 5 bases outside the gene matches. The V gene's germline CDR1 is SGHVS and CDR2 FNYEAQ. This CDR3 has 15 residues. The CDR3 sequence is CASSPTGDTNYGYTF. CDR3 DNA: TGTGCCAGCAGCCCGACAGGGGACACTAACTATGGCTACACCTTC. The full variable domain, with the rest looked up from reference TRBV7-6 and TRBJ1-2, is GAGVSQSPRYKVTKRGQDVALRCDPISGHVSLYWYRQALGQGPEFLTYFNYEAQQDKSGLPNDRFSAERPEGSISTLTIQRTEQRDSAMYRCASSPTGDTNYGYTFGSGTRLTVV.

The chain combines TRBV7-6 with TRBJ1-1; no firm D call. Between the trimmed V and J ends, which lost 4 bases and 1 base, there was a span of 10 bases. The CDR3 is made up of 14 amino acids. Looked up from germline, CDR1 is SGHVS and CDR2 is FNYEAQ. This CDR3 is CASSSSTGNTEAFF. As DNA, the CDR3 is TGTGCCAGCAGCTCGTCGACTGGGAACACTGAAGCTTTCTTT. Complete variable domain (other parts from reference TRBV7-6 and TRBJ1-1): GAGVSQSPRYKVTKRGQDVALRCDPISGHVSLYWYRQALGQGPEFLTYFNYEAQQDKSGLPNDRFSAERPEGSISTLTIQRTEQRDSAMYRCASSSSTGNTEAFFGQGTRLTVV.

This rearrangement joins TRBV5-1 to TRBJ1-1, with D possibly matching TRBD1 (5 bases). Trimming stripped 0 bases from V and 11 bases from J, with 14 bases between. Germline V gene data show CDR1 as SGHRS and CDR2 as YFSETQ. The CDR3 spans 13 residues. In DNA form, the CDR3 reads TGCGCCAGCAGCTTGGGCAGGGCAGAGGTGGCTTTCTTT. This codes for CASSLGRAEVAFF.

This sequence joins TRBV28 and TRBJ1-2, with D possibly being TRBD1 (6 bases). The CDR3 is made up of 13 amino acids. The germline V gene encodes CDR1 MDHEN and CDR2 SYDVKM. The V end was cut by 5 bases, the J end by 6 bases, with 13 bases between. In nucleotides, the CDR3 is TGTGCCAGCAGTGTGGACAGTCGGGATGGCTACACCTTC. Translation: CASSVDSRDGYTF.

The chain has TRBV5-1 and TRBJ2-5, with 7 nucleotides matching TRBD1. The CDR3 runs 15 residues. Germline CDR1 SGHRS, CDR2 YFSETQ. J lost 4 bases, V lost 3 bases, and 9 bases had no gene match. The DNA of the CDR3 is TGCGCCAGCAGCTACCTCGAGGGGGCGGGAGAGACCCAGTACTTC. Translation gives CASSYLEGAGETQYF.

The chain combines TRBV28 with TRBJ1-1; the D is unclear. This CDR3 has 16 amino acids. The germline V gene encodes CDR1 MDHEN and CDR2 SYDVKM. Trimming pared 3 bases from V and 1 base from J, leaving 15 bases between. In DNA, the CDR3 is TGTGCCAGCAGTTTTTCCGGACTGAAGGGGAACACTGAAGCTTTCTTT. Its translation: CASSFSGLKGNTEAFF.

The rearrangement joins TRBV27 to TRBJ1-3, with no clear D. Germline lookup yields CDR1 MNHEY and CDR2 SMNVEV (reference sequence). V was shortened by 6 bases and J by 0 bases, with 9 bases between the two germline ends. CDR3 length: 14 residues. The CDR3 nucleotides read TGTGCCAGCAGCCCAGGATTCTCTGGAAACACCATATATTTT. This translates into CASSPGFSGNTIYF.

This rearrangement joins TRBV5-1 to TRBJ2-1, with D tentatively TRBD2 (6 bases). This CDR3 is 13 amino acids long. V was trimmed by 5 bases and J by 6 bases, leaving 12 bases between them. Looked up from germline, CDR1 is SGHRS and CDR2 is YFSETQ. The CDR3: CASRRDSLNEQFF. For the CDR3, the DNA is TGCGCCAGCAGAAGGGACTCCCTCAATGAGCAGTTCTTC.

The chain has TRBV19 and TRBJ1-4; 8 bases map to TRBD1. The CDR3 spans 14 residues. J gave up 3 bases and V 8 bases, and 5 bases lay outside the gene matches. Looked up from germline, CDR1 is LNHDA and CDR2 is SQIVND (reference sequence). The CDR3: CASRTGNSNEKLFF. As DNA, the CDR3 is TGTGCCAGTCGGACAGGGAATTCTAATGAAAAACTGTTTTTT.

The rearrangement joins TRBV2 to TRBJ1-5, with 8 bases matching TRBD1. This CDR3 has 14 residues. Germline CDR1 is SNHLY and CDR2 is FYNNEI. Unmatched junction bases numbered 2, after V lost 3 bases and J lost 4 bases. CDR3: CASSEGQVNQPQHF. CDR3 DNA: TGTGCCAGCAGTGAGGGACAGGTTAATCAGCCCCAGCATTTT.

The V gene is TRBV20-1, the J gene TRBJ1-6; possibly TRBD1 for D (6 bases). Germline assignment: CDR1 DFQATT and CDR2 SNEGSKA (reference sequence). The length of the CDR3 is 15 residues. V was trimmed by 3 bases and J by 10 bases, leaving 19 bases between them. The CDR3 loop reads CSASISLGAGSPLHF. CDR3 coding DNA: TGCAGTGCTAGTATTTCTCTGGGGGCTGGATCACCCCTCCACTTT.

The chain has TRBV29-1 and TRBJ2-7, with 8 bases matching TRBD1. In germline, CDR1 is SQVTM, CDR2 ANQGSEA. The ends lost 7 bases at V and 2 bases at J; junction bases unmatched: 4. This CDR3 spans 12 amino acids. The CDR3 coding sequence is TGCAGCGCAGAGGACAGGGCCTACGAGCAGTACTTC. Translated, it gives CSAEDRAYEQYF.

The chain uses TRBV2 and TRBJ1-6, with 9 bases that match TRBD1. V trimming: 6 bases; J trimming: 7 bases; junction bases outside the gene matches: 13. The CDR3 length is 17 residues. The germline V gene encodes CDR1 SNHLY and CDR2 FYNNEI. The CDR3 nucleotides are TGTGCCAGCAGCGTAGGGGGGACAGGGACAGCCAATTCACCCCTCCACTTT. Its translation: CASSVGGTGTANSPLHF. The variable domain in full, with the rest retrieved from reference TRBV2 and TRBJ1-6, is EPEVTQTPSHQVTQMGQEVILRCVPISNHLYFYWYRQILGQKVEFLVSFYNNEISEKSEIFDDQFSVERPDGSNFTLKIRSTKLEDSAMYFCASSVGGTGTANSPLHFGNGTRLTVT.